The present T cell receptor beta chain was sequenced within a study of T cells in Graves' hyperthyroidism and ophthalmopathy (dated by TCRdb to 2018 to 2020). In terms of the full investigation: Peripheral blood samples were taken at initial diagnosis, before any treatment was given. A discovery cohort of about 95 patients, 43 with Graves' ophthalmopathy and more than 55 with stable Graves' hyperthyroidism, was used to find distinguishing TCR V-J signatures. Whether ophthalmopathy could be predicted prospectively was tested in an independent validation cohort made up of roughly 19 hyperthyroidism patients plus 17 patients who later progressed to ophthalmopathy. For training and testing, the 100 or so patients in the discovery cohort were randomly divided in a 7:3 ratio. In more than 5 Graves' hyperthyroidism patients, the study also compared T-cell repertoires from thyroid tissue with T-cell repertoires from blood. Once sampling was done, hyperthyroidism patients were given methimazole at a starting dose of 30 mg daily, whereas ophthalmopathy patients were given high-dose intravenous methylprednisolone. According to the paper, TCR Vbeta CDR3 sequencing was carried out on 135 peripheral blood samples, which came from approximately 43 ophthalmopathy, approximately 72 hyperthyroidism and about 17 progressor patients.

V loses 4 bases of germline sequence and J loses 4 bases, and the interval between the two ends is 10 bases. CDR1 is given as GTSNPN and CDR2 as SVGIG, both from the germline V gene (reference sequence). The CDR3 covers 12 residues, taking in both the cysteine and the phenylalanine. Kept here is only the CDR3 DNA, which spans 36 bases and is read in frame from base 1. Stable Graves' hyperthyroidism was defined as the absence of progression to ophthalmopathy over 18 months of follow-up. Hyperthyroidism patients were newly diagnosed, had a disease duration of under 2 months, and were aged 18 to 65 years. Any patient with an uncontrolled infection, another autoimmune disease, pregnancy or lactation was excluded. Diagnoses were based on clinical symptoms, serum thyroxine and TRAb, thyroid ultrasound and orbital computed tomography. Ficoll-Paque density gradient centrifugation was used to isolate PBMCs from approximately 11 ml of fresh peripheral blood. Trizol reagent was used to extract total RNA, and RNA quality was then checked on an Agilent 2100 Bioanalyzer.

Findings and caveats that apply to the study as a whole: In validation, the model predicted progression to ophthalmopathy with roughly 70% sensitivity and approximately 72% specificity, a median of about six months before onset. No statistical method was used to fix the sample size in advance, and group allocation was not hidden from the investigators. Blood samples also contained most of the expanded thyroid clonotypes (frequency above 0.001), which suggests that blood repertoires may reflect thyroid immune responses. A 13 V-J signature model separated ophthalmopathy from stable hyperthyroidism, with around 88% sensitivity and 81.08% specificity in cross-validation and 80%/75% in testing.

The sample holds many counts of this clonotype. Its binding antigen is unknown. No qualities accompany the bases; no much larger clone lies one base away. The TCR beta CDR3 regions were amplified from RNA transcripts. For the first round of RT-PCR on the TCR CDR3, the HTBI primer set was used together with the Qiagen OneStep RT-PCR kit. Libraries were constructed in a second round of multiplex PCR, after which size selection and purification were carried out. The libraries were sequenced on an Illumina HiSeq2000 using paired-end 100 bp reads. The source study handled its data this way. SOAPnuke was used to process the raw data, removing reads that contained adapters or uncalled bases, had a mean Phred below 15, or lacked an exact match to the constant primer or identifier. COPE v1.2.5 was used to merge high-quality paired reads, and clonotypes were defined as unique nucleotide sequences. Clonotypes were aligned to IMGT TRBV, TRBD and TRBJ reference segments using MiTCR v1.1. Analysis was restricted to V-J combinations with a frequency above 0.0001, which covered roughly 99% of repertoires. The TCS score was defined as F50 (clonal expansion) divided by E x V (chaos), with BLOSUM62-based TCRdist calculated between CDR3 peptides within each V-J. Welch's t-statistics and random forest reduced around 510 V-J features to 13, which were used in a naive Bayes classifier (R e1071). TCRdb took the public reads, trimmed them with fastp at Q25, ran MiXCR for clone calling and kept in-frame beta chains. CDR3 protein duplicates are merged, each entry listing the most common genes and DNA. The authors' filters were not applied to this entry. Counted in this sample were under 400,000 distinct CDR3 sequences; around 23% of them appeared once. Together, the top ten hold less than 65% of the sample.

Input material: blood. This TCR was sampled from a woman in her forties or fifties with Graves' hyperthyroidism. Rearrangement joined TRBV30 to TRBJ1-2; the D gene remains uncertain. Here is the DNA: TGTGCCTGGACCGTTTCCGGCTATGGCTACACCTTC. It specifies CAWTVSGYGYTF.